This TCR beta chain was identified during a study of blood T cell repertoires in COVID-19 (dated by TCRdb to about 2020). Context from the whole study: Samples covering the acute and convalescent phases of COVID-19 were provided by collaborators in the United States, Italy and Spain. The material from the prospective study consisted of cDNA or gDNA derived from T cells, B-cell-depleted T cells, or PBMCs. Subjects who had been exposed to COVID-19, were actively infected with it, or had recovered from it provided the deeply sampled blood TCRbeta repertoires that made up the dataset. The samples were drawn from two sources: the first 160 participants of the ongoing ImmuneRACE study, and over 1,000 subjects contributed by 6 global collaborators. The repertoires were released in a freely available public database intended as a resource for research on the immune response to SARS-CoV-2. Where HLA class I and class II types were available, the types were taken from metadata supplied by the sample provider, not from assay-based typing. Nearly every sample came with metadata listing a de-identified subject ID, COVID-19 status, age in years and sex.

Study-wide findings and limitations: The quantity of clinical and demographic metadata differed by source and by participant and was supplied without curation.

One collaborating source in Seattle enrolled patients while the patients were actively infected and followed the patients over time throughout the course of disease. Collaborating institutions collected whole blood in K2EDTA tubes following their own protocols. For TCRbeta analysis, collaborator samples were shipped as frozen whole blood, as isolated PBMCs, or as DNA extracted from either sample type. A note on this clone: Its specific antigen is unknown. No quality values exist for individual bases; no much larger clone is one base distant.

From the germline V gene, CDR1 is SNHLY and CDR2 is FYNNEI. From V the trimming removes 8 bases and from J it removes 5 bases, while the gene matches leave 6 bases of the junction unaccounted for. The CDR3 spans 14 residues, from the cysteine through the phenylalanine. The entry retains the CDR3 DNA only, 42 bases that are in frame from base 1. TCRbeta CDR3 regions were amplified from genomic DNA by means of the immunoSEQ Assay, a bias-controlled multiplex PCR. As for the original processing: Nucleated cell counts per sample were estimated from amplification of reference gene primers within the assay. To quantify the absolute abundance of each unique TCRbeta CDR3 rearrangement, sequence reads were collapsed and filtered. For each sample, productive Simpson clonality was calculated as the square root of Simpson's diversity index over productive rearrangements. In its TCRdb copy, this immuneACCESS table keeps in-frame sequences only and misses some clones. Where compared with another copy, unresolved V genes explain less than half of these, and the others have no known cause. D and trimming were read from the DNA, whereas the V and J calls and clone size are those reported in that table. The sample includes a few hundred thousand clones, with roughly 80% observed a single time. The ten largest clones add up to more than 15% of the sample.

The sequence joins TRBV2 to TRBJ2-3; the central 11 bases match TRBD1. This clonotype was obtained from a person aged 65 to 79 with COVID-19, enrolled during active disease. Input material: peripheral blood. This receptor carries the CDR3 CASGPGQGEDTQYF. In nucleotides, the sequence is TGTGCCAGCGGTCCGGGACAGGGGGAAGATACGCAGTATTTT.